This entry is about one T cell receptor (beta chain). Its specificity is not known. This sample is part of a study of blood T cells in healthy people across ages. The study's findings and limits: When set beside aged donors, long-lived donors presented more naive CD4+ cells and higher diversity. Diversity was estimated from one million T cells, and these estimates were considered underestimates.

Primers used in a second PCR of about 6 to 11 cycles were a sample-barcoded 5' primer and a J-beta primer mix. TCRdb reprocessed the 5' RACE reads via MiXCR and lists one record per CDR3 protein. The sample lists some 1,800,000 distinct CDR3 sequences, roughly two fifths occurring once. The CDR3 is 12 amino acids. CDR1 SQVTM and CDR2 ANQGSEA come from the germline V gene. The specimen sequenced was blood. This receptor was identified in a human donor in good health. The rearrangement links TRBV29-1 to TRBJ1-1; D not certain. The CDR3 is CSTESQNTEAFF. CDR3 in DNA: TGCTCAACGGAGTCCCAGAACACTGAAGCTTTCTTT. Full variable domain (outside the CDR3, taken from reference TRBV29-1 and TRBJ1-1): SAVISQKPSRDICQRGTSLTIQCQVDSQVTMMFWYRQQPGQSLTLIATANQGSEATYESGFVIDKFPISRPNLTFSTLTVSNMSPEDSSIYLCSTESQNTEAFFGQGTRLTVV.